The present T cell receptor beta chain was sequenced within a study of identical twins. One entry per CDR3 protein, called by TCRdb with MiXCR from the 5' RACE reads. The table lists hundreds of thousands of distinct CDR3 sequences, 18% of them singletons. V lost 1 base, J lost 1 base, and 16 bases lay in between. Germline CDR1 reads DFQATT; CDR2 reads SNEGSKA (reference sequence). The CDR3 covers 17 residues. The same data also went into a second study, on T cells expressing NK-cell markers. From that study: Seven donors tested HCMV-seropositive and one tested seronegative among the eight sequenced.

Specimen: PBMCs. The chain employs TRBV20-1 and TRBJ2-2; tentatively, D is TRBD1 (7 bases). This receptor was taken from a woman between 18 and 30 years old in good health. CDR3 in DNA: TGCAGTGCTAGAGCAGGCAGGGGGGACAGGAACACCGGGGAGCTGTTTTTT. It translates to CSARAGRGDRNTGELFF.